Included here is one T cell receptor beta chain sequence, with context. This specimen belongs to a study of CD8 T cells in Susac syndrome. V was trimmed by 7 bases and J by 0 bases, leaving 15 bases between them. Germline V gives CDR1 SNHLY, CDR2 FYNNEI. The length of the CDR3 is 16 residues. RNA in amounts of about 0.5 to 1 ug was reverse transcribed with random hexamers. One entry per CDR3 protein results from TCRdb running MiXCR on the immunoSEQ multiplex PCR reads. The sample contains about 120,000 distinct CDR3 sequences, 93% of which appear only once. CD8+ and CD4+ T cells circulating in blood were sequenced for TCR beta.

The V and J genes are TRBV2 and TRBJ2-2; weak D call: TRBD2 (5 bases). The source is a human donor with multiple sclerosis. The sequenced material came from CD4+ T cells from PBMCs. In nucleotides, the CDR3 is TGTGCCAGCACCTCCCGGAGCGGCGCGAACACCGGGGAGCTGTTTTTT. As protein: CASTSRSGANTGELFF. Full variable domain (missing parts from reference TRBV2 and TRBJ2-2): EPEVTQTPSHQVTQMGQEVILRCVPISNHLYFYWYRQILGQKVEFLVSFYNNEISEKSEIFDDQFSVERPDGSNFTLKIRSTKLEDSAMYFCASTSRSGANTGELFFGEGSRLTVL.